Described below is a single T cell receptor (beta chain) sequence and its context. As yet, its antigen is unknown. These data are taken from a study of cytomegalovirus exposure and HLA in healthy donors. In the study overall: The Caucasian-associated ancestry cluster held over 80% of approximately 400 genotyped donors. Study-level points and caveats: Overall, around 160 TCR beta chains were annotated as cytomegalovirus-associated. Links to common viral pathogens appeared, in a later analysis, for several of the most significant clusters. Later analysis identified 15,000 to 20,000 TCR beta sequences associated with HLA alleles, using a false discovery rate threshold of 0.05.

Germline V gene lookup returns CDR1 MNHNS and CDR2 SASEGT. The CDR3 has 15 residues. V was trimmed by 6 bases and J by 1 base, leaving 14 bases between them. Primers included in the PCR were 60 Vbeta and 13 Jbeta primers. Here immunoSEQ multiplex PCR was the method, and the copy in TCRdb shows in-frame clones only, minus some. The table has approximately 120,000 clones, 80% to 90% seen once; the top ten hold 3.6%. The clonotype was recovered from a middle-aged woman in good health and CMV-seropositive. The sample consisted of PBMCs. This chain uses TRBV6-1 with TRBJ2-3; D perhaps matches TRBD2 (5 bases). CDR3 DNA: TGTGCCAGCAGGGACTCGCAAAAGGGCACAGATACGCAGTATTTT. Protein product: CASRDSQKGTDTQYF.